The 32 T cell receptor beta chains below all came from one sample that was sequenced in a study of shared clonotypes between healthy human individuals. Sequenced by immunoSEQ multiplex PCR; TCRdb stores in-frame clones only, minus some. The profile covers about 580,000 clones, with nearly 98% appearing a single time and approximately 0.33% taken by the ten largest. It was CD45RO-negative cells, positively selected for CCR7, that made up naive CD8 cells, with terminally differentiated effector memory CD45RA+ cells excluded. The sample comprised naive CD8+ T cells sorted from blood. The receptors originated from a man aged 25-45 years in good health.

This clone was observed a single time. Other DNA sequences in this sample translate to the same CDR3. For the CDR3, the DNA is TGCGCCAGCAGCCACCTAGCGGGAGGGCCCTACGAGCAGTACTTC. Protein sequence: CASSHLAGGPYEQYF. This chain links TRBV4-3 with TRBJ2-7; 12 nucleotides align to TRBD2. The CDR3 is 15 residues long. Germline V gives CDR1 LGHNA, CDR2 YSLEER. Unmatched junction bases numbered 2, after V lost 3 bases and J lost 2 bases.

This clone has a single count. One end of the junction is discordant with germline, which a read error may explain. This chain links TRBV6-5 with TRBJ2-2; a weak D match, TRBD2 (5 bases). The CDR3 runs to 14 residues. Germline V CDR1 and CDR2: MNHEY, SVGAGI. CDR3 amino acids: CASSSLVGTGELSF. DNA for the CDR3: TGTGCCAGCAGCTCACTAGTGGGAACCGGGGAGCTGTCTTTT.

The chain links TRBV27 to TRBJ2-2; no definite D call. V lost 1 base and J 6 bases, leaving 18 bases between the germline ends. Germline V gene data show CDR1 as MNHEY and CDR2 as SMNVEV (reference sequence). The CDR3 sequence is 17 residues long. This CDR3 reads CASSLYSSGLIAGELFF. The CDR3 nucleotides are TGTGCCAGCAGTTTATACAGTTCAGGCCTTATCGCCGGGGAGCTGTTTTTT.

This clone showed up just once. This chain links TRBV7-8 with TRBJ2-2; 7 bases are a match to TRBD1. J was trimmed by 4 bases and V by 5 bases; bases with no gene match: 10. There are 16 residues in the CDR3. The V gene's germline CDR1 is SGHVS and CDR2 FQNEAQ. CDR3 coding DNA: TGTGCCAGCAGCCTCTATAGGACAGGCCTCACCGGGGAGCTGTTTTTT. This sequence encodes CASSLYRTGLTGELFF.

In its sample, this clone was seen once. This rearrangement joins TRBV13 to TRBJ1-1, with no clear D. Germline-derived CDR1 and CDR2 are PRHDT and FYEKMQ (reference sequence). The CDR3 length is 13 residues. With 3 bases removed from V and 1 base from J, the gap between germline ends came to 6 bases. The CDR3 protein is CASSFTANTEAFF. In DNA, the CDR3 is TGTGCCAGCAGCTTCACAGCGAACACTGAAGCTTTCTTT.

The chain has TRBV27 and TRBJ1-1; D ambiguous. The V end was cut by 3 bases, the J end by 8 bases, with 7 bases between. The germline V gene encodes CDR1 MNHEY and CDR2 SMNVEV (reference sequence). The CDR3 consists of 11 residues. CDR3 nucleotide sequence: TGTGCCAGCAGTTTTGGAGGGGAAGCTTTCTTT. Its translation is CASSFGGEAFF.

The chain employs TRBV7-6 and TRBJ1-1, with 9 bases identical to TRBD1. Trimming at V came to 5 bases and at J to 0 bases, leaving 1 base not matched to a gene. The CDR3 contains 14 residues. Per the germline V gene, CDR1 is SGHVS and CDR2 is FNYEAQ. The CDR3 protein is CASSGQGLNTEAFF. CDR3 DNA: TGTGCCAGCAGCGGACAGGGGCTGAACACTGAAGCTTTCTTT.

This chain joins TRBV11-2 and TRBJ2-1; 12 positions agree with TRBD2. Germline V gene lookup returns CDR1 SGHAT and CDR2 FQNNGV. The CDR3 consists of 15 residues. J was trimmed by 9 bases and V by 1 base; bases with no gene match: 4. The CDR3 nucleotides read TGTGCCAGCAGCTTAGGGACTAGCGGGAATCGTGAGCAGTTCTTC. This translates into CASSLGTSGNREQFF.

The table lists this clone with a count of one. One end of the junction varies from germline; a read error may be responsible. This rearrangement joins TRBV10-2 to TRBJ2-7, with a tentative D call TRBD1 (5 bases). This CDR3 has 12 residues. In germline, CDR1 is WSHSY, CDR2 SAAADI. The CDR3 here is CASSDIGLRAHF. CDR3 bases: TGCGCCAGCAGTGATATTGGCCTCAGGGCGCACTTC.

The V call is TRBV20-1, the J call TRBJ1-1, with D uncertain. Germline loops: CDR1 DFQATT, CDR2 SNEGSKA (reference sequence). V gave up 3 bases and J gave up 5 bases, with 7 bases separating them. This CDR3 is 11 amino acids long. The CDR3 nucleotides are TGCAGTGCTAGGAAGGATACTGAAGCTTTCTTT. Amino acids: CSARKDTEAFF.

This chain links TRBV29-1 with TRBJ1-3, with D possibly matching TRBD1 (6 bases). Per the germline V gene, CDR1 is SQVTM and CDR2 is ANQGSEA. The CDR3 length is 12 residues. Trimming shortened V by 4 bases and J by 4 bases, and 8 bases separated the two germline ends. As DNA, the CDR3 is TGCAGCGTTGGGGGGCAGGGAAACACCATATATTTT. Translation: CSVGGQGNTIYF.

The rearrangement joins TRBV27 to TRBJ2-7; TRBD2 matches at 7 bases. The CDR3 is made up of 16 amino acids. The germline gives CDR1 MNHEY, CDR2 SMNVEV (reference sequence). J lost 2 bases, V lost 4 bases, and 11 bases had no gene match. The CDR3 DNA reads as TGTGCCAGCAGTTCCCCCTGGGGAGGGAACCCCTACGAGCAGTACTTC. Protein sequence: CASSSPWGGNPYEQYF.

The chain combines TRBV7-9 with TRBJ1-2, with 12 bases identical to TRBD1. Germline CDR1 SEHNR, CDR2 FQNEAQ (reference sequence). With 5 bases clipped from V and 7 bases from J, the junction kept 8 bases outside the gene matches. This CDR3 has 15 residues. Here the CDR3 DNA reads TGTGCCAGCAGCCCGTCAGGGGACAGGGGGCTTGGCTACACCTTC. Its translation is CASSPSGDRGLGYTF.

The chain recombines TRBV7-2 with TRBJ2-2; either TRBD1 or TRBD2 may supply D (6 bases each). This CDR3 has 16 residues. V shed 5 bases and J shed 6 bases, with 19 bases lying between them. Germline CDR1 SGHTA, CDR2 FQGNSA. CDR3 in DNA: TGTGCCAGCAGCCCGAATGGGGGGCAGGTGGCCGGGGAGCTGTTTTTT. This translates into CASSPNGGQVAGELFF. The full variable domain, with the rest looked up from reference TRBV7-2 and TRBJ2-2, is GAGVSQSPSNKVTEKGKDVELRCDPISGHTALYWYRQSLGQGLEFLIYFQGNSAPDKSGLPSDRFSAERTGGSVSTLTIQRTQQEDSAVYLCASSPNGGQVAGELFFGEGSRLTVL.

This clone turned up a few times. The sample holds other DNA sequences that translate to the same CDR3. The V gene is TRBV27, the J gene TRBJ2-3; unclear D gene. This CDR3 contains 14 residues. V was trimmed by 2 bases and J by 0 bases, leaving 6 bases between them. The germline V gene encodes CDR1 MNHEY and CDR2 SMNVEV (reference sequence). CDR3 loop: CASSLLDSTDTQYF. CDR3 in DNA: TGTGCCAGCAGTTTACTAGACAGCACAGATACGCAGTATTTT.

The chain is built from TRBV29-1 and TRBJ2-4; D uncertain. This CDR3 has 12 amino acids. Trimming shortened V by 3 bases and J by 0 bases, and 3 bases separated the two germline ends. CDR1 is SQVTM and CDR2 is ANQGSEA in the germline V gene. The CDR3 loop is CSVEVAKNIQYF. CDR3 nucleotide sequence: TGCAGCGTTGAGGTAGCCAAAAACATTCAGTACTTC.

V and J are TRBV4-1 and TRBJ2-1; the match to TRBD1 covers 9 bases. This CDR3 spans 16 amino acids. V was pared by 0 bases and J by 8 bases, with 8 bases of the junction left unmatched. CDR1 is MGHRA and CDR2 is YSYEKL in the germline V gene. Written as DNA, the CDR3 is TGCGCCAGCAGCCAAGAAGGGACAGGGCAAGTCGATGAGCAGTTCTTC. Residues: CASSQEGTGQVDEQFF.

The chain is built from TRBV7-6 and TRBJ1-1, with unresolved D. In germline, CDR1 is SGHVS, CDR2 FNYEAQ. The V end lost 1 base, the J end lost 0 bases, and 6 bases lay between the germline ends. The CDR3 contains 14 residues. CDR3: CASSLDHLNTEAFF. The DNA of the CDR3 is TGTGCCAGCAGCTTAGACCATCTGAACACTGAAGCTTTCTTT.

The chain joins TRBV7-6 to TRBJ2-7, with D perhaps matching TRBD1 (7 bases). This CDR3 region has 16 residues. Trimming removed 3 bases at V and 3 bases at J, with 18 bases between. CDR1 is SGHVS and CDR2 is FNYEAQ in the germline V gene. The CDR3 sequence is CASSFRPAGQNYEQYF. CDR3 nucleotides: TGTGCCAGCAGCTTTCGACCGGCGGGACAGAACTACGAGCAGTACTTC.

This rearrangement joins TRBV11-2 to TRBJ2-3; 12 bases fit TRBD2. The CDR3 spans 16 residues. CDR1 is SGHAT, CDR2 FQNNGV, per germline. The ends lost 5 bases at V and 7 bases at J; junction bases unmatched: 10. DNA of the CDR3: TGTGCCAGCAGCCCTGGACTAGCGGGGTCCGATTATACGCAGTATTTT. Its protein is CASSPGLAGSDYTQYF.

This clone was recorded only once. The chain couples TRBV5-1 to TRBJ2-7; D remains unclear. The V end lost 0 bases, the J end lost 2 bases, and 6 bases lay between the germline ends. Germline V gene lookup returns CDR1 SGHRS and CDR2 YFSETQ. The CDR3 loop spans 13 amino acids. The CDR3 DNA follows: TGCGCCAGCAGCTTGGAACAGACCTACGAGCAGTACTTC. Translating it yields CASSLEQTYEQYF.

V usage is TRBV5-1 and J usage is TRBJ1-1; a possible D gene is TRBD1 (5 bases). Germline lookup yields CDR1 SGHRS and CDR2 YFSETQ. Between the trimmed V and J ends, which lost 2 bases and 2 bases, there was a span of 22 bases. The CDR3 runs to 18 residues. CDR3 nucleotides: TGCGCCAGCAGCTTCTACCCCGGGACCCCGCCCCCCAACACTGAAGCTTTCTTT. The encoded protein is CASSFYPGTPPPNTEAFF.

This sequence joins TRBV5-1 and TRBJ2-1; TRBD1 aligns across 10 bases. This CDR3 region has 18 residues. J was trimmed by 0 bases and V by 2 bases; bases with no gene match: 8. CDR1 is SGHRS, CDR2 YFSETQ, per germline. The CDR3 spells CASSFRDRGISSYNEQFF. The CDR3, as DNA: TGCGCCAGCAGCTTCCGGGACAGGGGCATCAGCTCCTACAATGAGCAGTTCTTC.

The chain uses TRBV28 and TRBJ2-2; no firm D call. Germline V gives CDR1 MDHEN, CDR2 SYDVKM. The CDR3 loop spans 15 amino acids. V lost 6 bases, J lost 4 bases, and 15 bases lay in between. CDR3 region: CASRWALMSTGELFF. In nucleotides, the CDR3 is TGTGCCAGCAGGTGGGCCTTGATGAGCACCGGGGAGCTGTTTTTT. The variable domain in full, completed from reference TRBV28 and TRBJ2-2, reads DVKVTQSSRYLVKRTGEKVFLECVQDMDHENMFWYRQDPGLGLRLIYFSYDVKMKEKGDIPEGYSVSREKKERFSLILESASTNQTSMYLCASRWALMSTGELFFGEGSRLTVL.

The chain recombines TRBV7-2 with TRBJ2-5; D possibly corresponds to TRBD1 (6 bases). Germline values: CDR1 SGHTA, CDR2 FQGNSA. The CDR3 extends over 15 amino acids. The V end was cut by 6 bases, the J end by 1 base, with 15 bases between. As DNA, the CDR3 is TGTGCCAGCAGTAGGCTCAGGGGCCTCCAAGAGACCCAGTACTTC. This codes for CASSRLRGLQETQYF.

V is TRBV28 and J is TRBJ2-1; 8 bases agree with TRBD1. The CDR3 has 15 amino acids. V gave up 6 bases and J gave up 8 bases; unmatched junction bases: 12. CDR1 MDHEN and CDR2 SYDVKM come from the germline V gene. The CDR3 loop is CASSEAGQGKYEQFF. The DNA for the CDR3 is TGTGCCAGCAGCGAGGCAGGACAGGGAAAGTATGAGCAGTTCTTC.

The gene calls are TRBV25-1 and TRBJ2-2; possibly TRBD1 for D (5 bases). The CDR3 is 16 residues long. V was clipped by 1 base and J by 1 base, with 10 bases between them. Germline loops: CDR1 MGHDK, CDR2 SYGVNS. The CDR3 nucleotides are TGTGCCAGCAGTGAATGGAACCAGGGGAACACCGGGGAGCTGTTTTTT. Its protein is CASSEWNQGNTGELFF.

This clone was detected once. Here the CDR3 reads CASSSPGRTGGNEQFF. DNA for the CDR3: TGTGCCAGCAGTTCCCCCGGCAGGACAGGGGGCAATGAGCAGTTCTTC. This chain links TRBV28 with TRBJ2-1; 10 nucleotides line up with TRBD1. Germline values: CDR1 MDHEN, CDR2 SYDVKM. The CDR3 is 16 amino acids. The V and J ends lost 4 bases and 6 bases, in that order; junction bases with no gene match: 9.

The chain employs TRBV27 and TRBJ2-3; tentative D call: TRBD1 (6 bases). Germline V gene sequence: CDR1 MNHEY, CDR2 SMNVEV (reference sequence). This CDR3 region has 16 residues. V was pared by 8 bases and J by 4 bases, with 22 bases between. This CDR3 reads CASRGTGSISPDTQYF. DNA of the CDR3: TGTGCCAGCCGGGGTACAGGGTCGATTTCGCCAGATACGCAGTATTTT.

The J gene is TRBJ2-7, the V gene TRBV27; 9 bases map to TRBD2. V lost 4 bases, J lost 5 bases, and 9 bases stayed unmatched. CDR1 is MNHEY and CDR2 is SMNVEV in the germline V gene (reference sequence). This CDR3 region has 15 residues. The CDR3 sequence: CASSSLAGKGNEQYF. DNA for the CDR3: TGTGCCAGCAGTTCCCTAGCGGGAAAAGGGAACGAGCAGTACTTC.

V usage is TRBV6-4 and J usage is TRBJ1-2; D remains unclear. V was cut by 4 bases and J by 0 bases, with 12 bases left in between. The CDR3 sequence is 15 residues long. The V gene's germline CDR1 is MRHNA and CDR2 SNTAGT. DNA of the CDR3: TGTGCCAGCAGTGTCTACGGCGGAGCTAACTATGGCTACACCTTC. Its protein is CASSVYGGANYGYTF.

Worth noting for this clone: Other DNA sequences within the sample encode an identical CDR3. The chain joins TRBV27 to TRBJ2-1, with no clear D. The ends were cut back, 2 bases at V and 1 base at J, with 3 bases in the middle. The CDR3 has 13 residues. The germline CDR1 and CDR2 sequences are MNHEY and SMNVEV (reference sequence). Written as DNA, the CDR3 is TGTGCCAGCAGTTTACGGTCCTACAATGAGCAGTTCTTC. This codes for CASSLRSYNEQFF.